Listed below are T cell receptor beta chains from one sample, sequenced in a study of sequential checkpoint blockade in melanoma. Produced via immunoSEQ multiplex PCR; TCRdb's table is partial and in-frame only. In the table there are approximately 2,000 clones, 16% of which are singletons. The source material was tumor tissue (inferred from file names), sampled from a patient given nivolumab and ipilimumab in sequence. These receptors originate from a human donor with melanoma. Both conserved end residues are part of each CDR3. D genes are given only for firm matches. Size values are once, few and many counts, or a class for expanded clones, and some rows have none.

v_gene	j_gene	abundance	d_gene	CDR3nt	CDR3aa
TRBV6-8	TRBJ2-7	few	NA	TGTGCCAGCCGGGATCATGGTGACGCTAGGGGCGAGCAGTACTTC	CASRDHGDARGEQYF
TRBV30	TRBJ1-1	NA	TRBD1	TGTGCCTCGGACGGGGGACAGGGGGAAGTTAACACTGAAGCTTTCTTT	CASDGGQGEVNTEAFF
TRBV6-8	TRBJ1-2	NA	TRBD1	TGTGCCAGCAGTTACTCATATACAGGGGCCAACTATGGCTACACCTTC	CASSYSYTGANYGYTF
TRBV6-8	TRBJ2-1	large	NA	TGTGCCAGCAGTTACAACGGAGATGAGCAGTTCTTC	CASSYNGDEQFF
TRBV15	TRBJ1-2	large	TRBD1	TGTGCCACCAGCAGAGGGAAGACAGGGGATGGCTACACCTTC	CATSRGKTGDGYTF
TRBV6-8	TRBJ1-1	NA	NA	TGTGCCAGCAGTTACTCCCCCGCGAAGGCTGCCACTGAAGCTTTCTTT	CASSYSPAKAATEAFF
TRBV19	TRBJ1-5	few	NA	TGTGCCAGTTCATGGGGGGCATTAAGCAATCAGCCCCAGCATTTT	CASSWGALSNQPQHF
TRBV11-3	TRBJ1-2	medium-sized	TRBD1	TGTGCCAGCAGCTCCGGGACAGGGACTAACTATGGCTACACCTTC	CASSSGTGTNYGYTF
TRBV11-3	TRBJ2-2	many	NA	TGTGCCAGCAGCTCGTTGCTAGTGGGACAAAACACCGGGGAGCTGTTTTTT	CASSSLLVGQNTGELFF
TRBV11-3	TRBJ1-5	medium-sized	TRBD1	TGTGCCAGCAGCTTAGAAGGGGGCTTTCAGCCCCAGCATTTT	CASSLEGGFQPQHF
TRBV11-3	TRBJ1-2	many	TRBD1	TGTGCCAGCAGCCAAGGGACAGGGGGCTTAAATGGCTACACCTTC	CASSQGTGGLNGYTF
TRBV6-8	TRBJ1-4	few	TRBD1	TGTGCCAGCAGTGACAGGGGAGGCAATGAAAAACTGTTTTTT	CASSDRGGNEKLFF
TRBV9	TRBJ1-4	few	NA	TGTGCCAGCAGCGGGACGGGGATGGGGGAAAAACTGTTTTTT	CASSGTGMGEKLFF
TRBV6-8	TRBJ1-1	large	TRBD1	TGTGCCAGCAGTCAAGGACAGGGGGCAGAAGCTTTCTTT	CASSQGQGAEAFF
TRBV23-1	TRBJ1-1	medium-sized	TRBD1	TGCGCCAGCAGCTGGGGGACAGTCACTGAAGCTTTCTTT	CASSWGTVTEAFF
TRBV11-3	TRBJ1-5	few	TRBD1	TGTGCCAGCAGCTTAACGGTCAGGGGGGGGAATCAGCCCCAGCATTTT	CASSLTVRGGNQPQHF
TRBV11-3	TRBJ1-5	medium-sized	TRBD1	TGTGCCAGCAGCTTAGGACAGGGGAATCAGCCCCAGCATTTT	CASSLGQGNQPQHF
TRBV6-8	TRBJ2-3	NA	NA	TGTGCCAGCAGCAGAGGGACAGATACGCAGTATTTT	CASSRGTDTQYF
TRBV6-8	TRBJ2-2	NA	NA	TGTGCCAGCAGTCCCCACCAGGGGCCGTACGGGGAGCTGTTTTTT	CASSPHQGPYGELFF
TRBV11-3	TRBJ2-6	many	NA	TGTGCCAGCAGCTCCCAGGGCCTCTCTGGGGCCAACGTCCTGACTTTC	CASSSQGLSGANVLTF
TRBV6-8	TRBJ2-7	few	TRBD1	TGTGCCAGCGGACCGCCGGCGACAGGGAGTGACGAGCAGTACTTC	CASGPPATGSDEQYF
TRBV15	TRBJ1-1	NA	TRBD1	TGTGCCACCAGCAGAGATCCCCCGGAGGACAGGGGGTCCCATAACACTGAAGCTTTCTTT	CATSRDPPEDRGSHNTEAFF
TRBV11-3	TRBJ2-2	few	NA	TGTGCCAGCAGCTTAGAGTCGGGGGGCCCAGGAACCGGGGAGCTGTTTTTT	CASSLESGGPGTGELFF
TRBV6-8	TRBJ1-1	medium-sized	NA	TGTGCCAGCAGTTCCTTGTCTTTCGGACAGACTGAAGCTTTCTTT	CASSSLSFGQTEAFF
TRBV19	TRBJ2-1	NA	TRBD1	TGTGCCAGTAAGCGGACAGGGGGGTACAATGAGCAGTTCTTC	CASKRTGGYNEQFF
TRBV23-1	TRBJ1-2	NA	NA	TGCGCCAGCAGCCCCGGACAGTACTATGGCTACACCTTC	CASSPGQYYGYTF
TRBV9	TRBJ1-5	NA	TRBD1	TGTGCCAGCGAGGGACAGGGGAATCAGCCCCAGCATTTT	CASEGQGNQPQHF
TRBV11-3	TRBJ2-3	medium-sized	NA	TGTGCCAGCAGCTTAGAGAGGGGGCGCGGGATTCGGGATACGCAGTATTTT	CASSLERGRGIRDTQYF
TRBV18	TRBJ2-7	once	TRBD1	TGTGCCAGCTCAAGTGCAGAGGGGACAGCCCTAATCTTC	CASSSAEGTALIF
TRBV23-1	TRBJ1-1	medium-sized	NA	TGCGCCAGCAGCCAAGGGGTACTCATGAACACTGAAGCTTTCTTT	CASSQGVLMNTEAFF
TRBV10-3	TRBJ1-5	medium-sized	NA	TGTGCCATCAGTGAGGTACCGGGTCAGCCCCAGCATTTT	CAISEVPGQPQHF
TRBV6-8	TRBJ1-5	few	NA	TGTGCCAGCAGCCACGGACAAGGCAGCCAGCCCCAGCATTTT	CASSHGQGSQPQHF
TRBV6-1	TRBJ1-6	few	NA	TGTGCCAGCAGTGAAGGACGGGGAAACGGACCCCTCCACTTT	CASSEGRGNGPLHF
TRBV23-1	TRBJ2-5	medium-sized	NA	TGCGCCAGCAGTCAATCGATAAAGGGCAAAGAGACCCAGTACTTC	CASSQSIKGKETQYF
TRBV4-1	TRBJ2-5	few	TRBD2	TGCGCCAGCAGCCAAGGTCCGGCGGGGGGTCAGGGGACCCAGTACTTC	CASSQGPAGGQGTQYF